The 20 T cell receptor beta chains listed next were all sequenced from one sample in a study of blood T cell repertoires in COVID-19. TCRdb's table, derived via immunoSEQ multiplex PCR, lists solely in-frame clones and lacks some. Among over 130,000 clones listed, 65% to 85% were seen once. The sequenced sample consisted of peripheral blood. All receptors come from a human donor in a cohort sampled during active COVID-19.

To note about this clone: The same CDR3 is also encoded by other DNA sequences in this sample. In DNA form, the CDR3 reads TGTGCCAGCAGCTTAGAAAGGGGAGAGACCCAGTACTTC. This translates into CASSLERGETQYF. The rearrangement uses TRBV7-2 and TRBJ2-5; D is perhaps TRBD1 (5 bases). Per germline, CDR1 SGHTA and CDR2 FQGNSA. Trimming removed 1 base from V and 4 bases from J, with 7 bases in between. This CDR3 is built from 13 residues.

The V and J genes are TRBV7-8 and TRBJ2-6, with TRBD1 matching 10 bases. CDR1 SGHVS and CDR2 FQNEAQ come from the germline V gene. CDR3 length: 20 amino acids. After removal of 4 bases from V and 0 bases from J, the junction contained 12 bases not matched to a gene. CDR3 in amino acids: CASSSTVPGQGFSGANVLTF. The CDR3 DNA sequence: TGTGCCAGCAGCTCGACTGTGCCGGGACAGGGGTTCTCTGGGGCCAACGTCCTGACTTTC.

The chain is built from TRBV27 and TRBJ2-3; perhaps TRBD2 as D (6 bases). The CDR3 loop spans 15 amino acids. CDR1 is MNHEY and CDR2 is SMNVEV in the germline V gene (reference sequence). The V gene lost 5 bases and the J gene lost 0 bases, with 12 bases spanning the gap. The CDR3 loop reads CASSGGLTSTDTQYF. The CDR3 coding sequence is TGTGCCAGCAGTGGAGGGCTCACTAGCACAGATACGCAGTATTTT.

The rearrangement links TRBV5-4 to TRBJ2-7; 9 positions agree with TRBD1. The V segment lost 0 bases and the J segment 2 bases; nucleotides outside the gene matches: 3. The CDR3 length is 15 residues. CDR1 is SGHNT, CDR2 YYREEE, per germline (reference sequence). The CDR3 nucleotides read TGTGCCAGCAGCTTGGAGGGACAGGGTCCCTACGAGCAGTACTTC. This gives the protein CASSLEGQGPYEQYF.

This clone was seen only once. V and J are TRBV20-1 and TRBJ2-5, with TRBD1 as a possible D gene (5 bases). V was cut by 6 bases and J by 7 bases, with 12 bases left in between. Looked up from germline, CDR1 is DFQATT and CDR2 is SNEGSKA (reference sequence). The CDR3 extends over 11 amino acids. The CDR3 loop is CSAPGAGTQYF. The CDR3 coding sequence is TGCAGTGCCCCTGGGGCCGGGACCCAGTACTTC.

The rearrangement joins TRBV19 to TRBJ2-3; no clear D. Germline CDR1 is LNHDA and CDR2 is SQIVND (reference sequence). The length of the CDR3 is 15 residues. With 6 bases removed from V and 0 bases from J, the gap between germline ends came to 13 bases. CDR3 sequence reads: CASRENRLSTDTQYF. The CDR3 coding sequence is TGTGCCAGTAGGGAGAACCGCCTTAGCACAGATACGCAGTATTTT.

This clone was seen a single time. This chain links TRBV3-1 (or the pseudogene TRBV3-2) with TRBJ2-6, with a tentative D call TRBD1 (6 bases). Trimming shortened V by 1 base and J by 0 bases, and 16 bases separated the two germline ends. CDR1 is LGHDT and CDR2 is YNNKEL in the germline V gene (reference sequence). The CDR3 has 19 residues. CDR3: CASSQGTRDILSGANVLTF. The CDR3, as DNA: TGTGCCAGCAGCCAAGGGACCCGGGACATCCTCTCTGGGGCCAACGTCCTGACTTTC.

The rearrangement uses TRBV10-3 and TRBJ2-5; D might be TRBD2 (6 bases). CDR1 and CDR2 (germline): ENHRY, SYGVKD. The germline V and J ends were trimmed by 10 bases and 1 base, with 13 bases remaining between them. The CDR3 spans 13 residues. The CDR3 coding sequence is TGTGCCACCCGAGGCGGGGCCCAAGAGACCCAGTACTTC. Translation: CATRGGAQETQYF.

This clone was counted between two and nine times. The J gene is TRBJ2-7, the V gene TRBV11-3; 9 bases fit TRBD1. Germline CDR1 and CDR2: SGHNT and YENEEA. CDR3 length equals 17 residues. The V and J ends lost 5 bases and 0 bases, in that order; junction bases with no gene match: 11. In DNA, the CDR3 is TGTGCCAGCAGCCCCCGGACAGGGGTGGGGAGCTCCTACGAGCAGTACTTC. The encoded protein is CASSPRTGVGSSYEQYF.

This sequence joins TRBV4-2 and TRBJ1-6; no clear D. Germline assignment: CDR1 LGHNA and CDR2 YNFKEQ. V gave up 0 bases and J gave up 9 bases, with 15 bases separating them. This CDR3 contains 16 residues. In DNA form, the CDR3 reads TGTGCCAGCAGCCAAGAAGATGGTGCGTCCGGTTCACCCCTCCACTTT. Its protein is CASSQEDGASGSPLHF.

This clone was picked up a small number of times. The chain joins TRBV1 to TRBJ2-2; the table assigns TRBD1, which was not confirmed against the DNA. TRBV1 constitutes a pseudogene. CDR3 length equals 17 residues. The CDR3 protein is CTSSQDGATANTGELFF. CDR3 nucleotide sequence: TGCACCAGCAGCCAAGATGGGGCGACCGCGAACACCGGGGAGCTGTTTTTT.

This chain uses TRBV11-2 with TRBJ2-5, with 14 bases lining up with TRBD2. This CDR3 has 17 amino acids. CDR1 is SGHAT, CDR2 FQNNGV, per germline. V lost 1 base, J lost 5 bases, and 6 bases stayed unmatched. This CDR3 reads CASSLAGLAGDRETQYF. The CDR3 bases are TGTGCCAGCAGCTTAGCGGGACTAGCGGGGGACCGGGAGACCCAGTACTTC.

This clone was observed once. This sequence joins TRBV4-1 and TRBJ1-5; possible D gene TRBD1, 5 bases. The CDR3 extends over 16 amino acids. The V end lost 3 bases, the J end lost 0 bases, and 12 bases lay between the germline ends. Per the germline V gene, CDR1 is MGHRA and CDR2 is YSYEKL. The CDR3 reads CASSQYPTDSNQPQHF. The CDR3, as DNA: TGCGCCAGCAGCCAGTACCCGACAGATAGCAATCAGCCCCAGCATTTT.

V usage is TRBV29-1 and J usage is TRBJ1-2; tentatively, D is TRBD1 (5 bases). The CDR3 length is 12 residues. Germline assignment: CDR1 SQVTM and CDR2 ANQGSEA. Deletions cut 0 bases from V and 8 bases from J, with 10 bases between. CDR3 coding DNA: TGCAGCGTTGAAGAGGCAGGGCAAGGCTACACCTTC. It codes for CSVEEAGQGYTF.

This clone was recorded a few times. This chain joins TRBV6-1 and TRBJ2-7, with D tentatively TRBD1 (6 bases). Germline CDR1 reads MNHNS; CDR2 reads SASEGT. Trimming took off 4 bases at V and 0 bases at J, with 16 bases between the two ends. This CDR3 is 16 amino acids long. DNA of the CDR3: TGTGCCAGCAGTGTTTGGCAGGGGCGCGGCTCCTACGAGCAGTACTTC. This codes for CASSVWQGRGSYEQYF.

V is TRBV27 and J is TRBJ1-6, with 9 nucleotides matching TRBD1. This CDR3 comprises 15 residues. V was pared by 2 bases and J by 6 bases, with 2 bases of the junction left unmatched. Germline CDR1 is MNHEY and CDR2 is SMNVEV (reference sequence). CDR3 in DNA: TGTGCCAGCAGTTTAGGGACAGGGAGTAATTCACCCCTCCACTTT. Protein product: CASSLGTGSNSPLHF.

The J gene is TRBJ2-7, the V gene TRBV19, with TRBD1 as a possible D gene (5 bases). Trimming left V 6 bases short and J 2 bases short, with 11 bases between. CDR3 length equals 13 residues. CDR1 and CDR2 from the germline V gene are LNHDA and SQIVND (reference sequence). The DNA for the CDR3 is TGTGCCAGTAGCCCGGACACCGCCTACGAGCAGTACTTC. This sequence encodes CASSPDTAYEQYF.

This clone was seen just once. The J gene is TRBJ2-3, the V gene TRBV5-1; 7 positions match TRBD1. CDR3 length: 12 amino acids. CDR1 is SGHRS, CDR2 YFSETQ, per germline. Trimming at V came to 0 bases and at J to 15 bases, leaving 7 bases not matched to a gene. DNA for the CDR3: TGCGCCAGCAGCTTGGGATTAACAGGGGTATATTTT. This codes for CASSLGLTGVYF.

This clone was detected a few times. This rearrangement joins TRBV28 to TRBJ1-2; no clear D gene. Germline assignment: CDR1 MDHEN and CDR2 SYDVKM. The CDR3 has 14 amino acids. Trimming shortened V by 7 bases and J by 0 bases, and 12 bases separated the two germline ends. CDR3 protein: CASNPAGANYGYTF. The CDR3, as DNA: TGTGCCAGCAACCCAGCCGGGGCTAACTATGGCTACACCTTC.

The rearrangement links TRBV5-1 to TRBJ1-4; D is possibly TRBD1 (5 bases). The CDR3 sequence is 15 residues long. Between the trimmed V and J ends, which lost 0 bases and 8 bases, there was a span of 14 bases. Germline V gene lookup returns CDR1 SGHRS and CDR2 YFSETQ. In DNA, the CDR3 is TGCGCCAGCAGCTTGGAGGGGCTCACGTCCGAAAAACTGTTTTTT. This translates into CASSLEGLTSEKLFF.